Included here is one T cell receptor (beta chain) sequence, with context. Its target is unknown. The record originates from a study of vaccination and CD4 T cells after COVID-19. Study in general: Stimulation of the cells used overlapping spike peptide pools from SARS-CoV-2 and from the common cold coronaviruses HCoV-NL63, HCoV-OC43 and HCoV-229E.

The assay that was used to sequence DNA from cultured CD4+ T cells was the Oncomine TCR Beta short-read assay. TCRdb re-called the PCR reads with MiXCR, one entry per CDR3 protein. Of about 25,000 distinct CDR3 sequences in the sample, roughly 39% were seen once. Trimming cost V 5 bases and J 7 bases, with 12 bases left between them. The CDR3 is 14 amino acids. In germline, CDR1 is SEHNR, CDR2 FQNEAQ (reference sequence). Indicated treatment: approximately 9-day PBMC culture with coronavirus spike peptide pools or control peptides (ViraFEST assay). Negative selection recovered the CD4+ T cells once they had spent 10 days in culture. The study's findings and limits: In median terms, SARS-CoV-2-reactive clonotypes went from roughly 21 to 40, a nonsignificant rise.

The chain recombines TRBV7-9 with TRBJ1-6; no reliable D call. The receptor was derived from a human donor who had recovered from COVID-19. Input material: CD4+ T cells from blood, cultured in vitro. CDR3 protein: CASSQYLGNSPLHF. The CDR3 DNA is TGTGCCAGCAGCCAATATCTGGGAAATTCACCCCTCCACTTT. Together with reference TRBV7-9 and TRBJ1-6, the CDR3 gives the full variable domain: DTGVSQNPRHKITKRGQNVTFRCDPISEHNRLYWYRQTLGQGPEFLTYFQNEAQLEKSRLLSDRFSAERPKGSFSTLEIQRTEQGDSAMYLCASSQYLGNSPLHFGNGTRLTVT.